This TCR beta chain was obtained from a study of CD4 T cells in relation to SARS-CoV-2 and coronaviruses. Sequencing was performed with immunoSEQ multiplex PCR; in TCRdb, only in-frame clones are kept and a portion is missing. The table lists around 31,000 clones, 72% of them singletons, with about 12% in the top ten. The unexposed donors gave CD4+ T cells in about 2010-2019, prior to COVID-19. After less than 11 days of culture, CD4+ T cells were isolated. This clone was detected a few times. Antigen unknown. This CDR3 has 11 amino acids. V was pared by 5 bases and J by 4 bases, with 5 bases between. Germline lookup yields CDR1 MDHEN and CDR2 SYDVKM.

The sequence derives from a human donor in good health. Sequencing was carried out using CD4+ T cells from PBMCs, cultured in vitro. V usage is TRBV28 and J usage is TRBJ1-1; no clear D gene. CDR3 bases: TGTGCCAGCAGTCGGTTCACTGAAGCTTTCTTT. It specifies CASSRFTEAFF. Full variable domain (outside the CDR3, taken from reference TRBV28 and TRBJ1-1): DVKVTQSSRYLVKRTGEKVFLECVQDMDHENMFWYRQDPGLGLRLIYFSYDVKMKEKGDIPEGYSVSREKKERFSLILESASTNQTSMYLCASSRFTEAFFGQGTRLTVV.